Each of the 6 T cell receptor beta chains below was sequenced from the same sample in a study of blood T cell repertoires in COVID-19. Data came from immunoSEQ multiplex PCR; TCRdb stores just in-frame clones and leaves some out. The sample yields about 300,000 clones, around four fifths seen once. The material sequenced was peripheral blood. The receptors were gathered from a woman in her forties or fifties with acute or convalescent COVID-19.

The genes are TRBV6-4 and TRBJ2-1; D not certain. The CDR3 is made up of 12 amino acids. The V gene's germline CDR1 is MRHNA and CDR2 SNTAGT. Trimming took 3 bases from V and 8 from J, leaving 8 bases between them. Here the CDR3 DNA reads TGTGCCAGCAGTGAGAAAGAGGATGAGCAGTTCTTC. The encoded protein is CASSEKEDEQFF.

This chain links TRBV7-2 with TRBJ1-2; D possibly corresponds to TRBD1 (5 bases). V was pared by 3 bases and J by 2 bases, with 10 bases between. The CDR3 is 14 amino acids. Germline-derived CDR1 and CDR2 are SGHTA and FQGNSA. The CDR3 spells CASSFFSGNYGYTF. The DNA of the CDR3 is TGTGCCAGCAGCTTTTTTTCAGGGAACTATGGCTACACCTTC.

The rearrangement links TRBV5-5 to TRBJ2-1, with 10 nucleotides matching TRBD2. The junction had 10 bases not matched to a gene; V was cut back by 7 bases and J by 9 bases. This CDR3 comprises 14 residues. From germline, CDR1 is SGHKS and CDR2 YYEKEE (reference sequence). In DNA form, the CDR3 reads TGTGCCAGCGGTAAACTAGCGGGGCCGGGTGAGCAGTTCTTC. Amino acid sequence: CASGKLAGPGEQFF.

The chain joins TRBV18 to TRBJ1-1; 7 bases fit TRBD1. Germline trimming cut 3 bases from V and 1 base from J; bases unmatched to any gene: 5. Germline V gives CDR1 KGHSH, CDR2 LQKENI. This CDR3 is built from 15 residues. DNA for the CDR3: TGTGCCAGCTCACCTAGACAGGGAGGGAACACTGAAGCTTTCTTT. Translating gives CASSPRQGGNTEAFF.

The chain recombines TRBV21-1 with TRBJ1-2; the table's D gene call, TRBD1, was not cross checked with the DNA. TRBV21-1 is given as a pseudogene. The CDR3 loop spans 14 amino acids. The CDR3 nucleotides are TGTGCCAGCAAGCAGATGACAGGGAACTATGGCTACACCTTC. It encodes CASKQMTGNYGYTF.

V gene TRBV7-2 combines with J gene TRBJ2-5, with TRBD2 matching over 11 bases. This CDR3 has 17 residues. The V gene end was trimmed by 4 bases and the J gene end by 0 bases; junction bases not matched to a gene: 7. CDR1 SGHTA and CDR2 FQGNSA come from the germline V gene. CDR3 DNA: TGTGCCAGCAGCTCCTGGGGGACTAGCGGTAACCAAGAGACCCAGTACTTC. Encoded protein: CASSSWGTSGNQETQYF. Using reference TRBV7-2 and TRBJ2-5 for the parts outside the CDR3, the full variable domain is GAGVSQSPSNKVTEKGKDVELRCDPISGHTALYWYRQSLGQGLEFLIYFQGNSAPDKSGLPSDRFSAERTGGSVSTLTIQRTQQEDSAVYLCASSSWGTSGNQETQYFGPGTRLLVL.